Below are 16 T cell receptor beta chains sequenced from a single sample in a study of T cell responses to AZD1222 COVID-19 vaccine. Sequencing used immunoSEQ multiplex PCR; TCRdb keeps in-frame clones, though not all of them. This sample has approximately 200,000 clones; 85% to 95% occur once, and the top ten carry approximately 1%. The sample consisted of peripheral blood, taken 28 days after the second AZD1222 dose. The receptors derive from an adult who received the AZD1222 COVID-19 vaccine.

The CDR3 here is CASSLTGVHYGYTF. CDR3 DNA sequence: TGTGCCAGCAGCTTGACAGGGGTGCACTATGGCTACACCTTC. This chain links TRBV9 with TRBJ1-2; 8 nucleotides line up with TRBD1. J was trimmed by 3 bases and V by 4 bases; bases with no gene match: 5. The CDR3 consists of 14 residues. Germline V gives CDR1 SGDLS, CDR2 YYNGEE.

V and J are TRBV9 and TRBJ2-1; D remains unclear. In germline, CDR1 is SGDLS, CDR2 YYNGEE. V lost 4 bases and J 0 bases, leaving 11 bases between the germline ends. The CDR3 has 15 amino acids. In DNA, the CDR3 is TGTGCCAGCAGCCCCAGTAGGAGCTCCTACAATGAGCAGTTCTTC. Its translation is CASSPSRSSYNEQFF.

V is TRBV2 and J is TRBJ1-5, with TRBD1 matching over 7 bases. CDR1 and CDR2 (germline): SNHLY, FYNNEI. V lost 6 bases to trimming and J lost 2 bases; unmatched junction nucleotides: 4. The CDR3 has 14 amino acids. The CDR3 DNA sequence: TGTGCCAGCAGGGGGACAGCGGGCAATCAGCCCCAGCATTTT. Amino acids: CASRGTAGNQPQHF.

This sequence joins TRBV6-5 and TRBJ2-7; 7 bases map to TRBD1. Germline CDR1 reads MNHEY; CDR2 reads SVGAGI. After removal of 5 bases from V and 3 bases from J, the junction contained 4 bases not matched to a gene. The CDR3 sequence is 13 residues long. Here the CDR3 DNA reads TGTGCCAGCAGTACACGGGACAGCTACGAGCAGTACTTC. It codes for CASSTRDSYEQYF.

The genes are TRBV18 and TRBJ2-1, with 8 bases lining up with TRBD2. V lost 6 bases and J lost 5; bases outside the gene matches: 15. Germline CDR1 is KGHSH and CDR2 is LQKENI. The CDR3 runs 17 residues. DNA of the CDR3: TGTGCCAGCTCGCGGAATTCACCCGGGGGGGCGGACAATGAGCAGTTCTTC. Its protein product is CASSRNSPGGADNEQFF.

The V and J genes are TRBV2 and TRBJ2-5; D is undetermined. The germline V gene encodes CDR1 SNHLY and CDR2 FYNNEI. Trimming left V 8 bases short and J 0 bases short, with 10 bases between. The CDR3 covers 13 residues. The CDR3 sequence is CASVRDNQETQYF. The CDR3 DNA reads as TGTGCCAGCGTCAGAGACAACCAAGAGACCCAGTACTTC.

This chain links TRBV9 with TRBJ1-4, with 10 bases aligning to TRBD1. The CDR3 consists of 15 residues. J gave up 8 bases and V 3 bases, and 7 bases lay outside the gene matches. CDR1 and CDR2 (germline): SGDLS, YYNGEE. Here the CDR3 reads CASSGQGAVGEKLFF. CDR3 nucleotides: TGTGCCAGCAGCGGACAGGGGGCTGTCGGAGAAAAACTGTTTTTT.

A single count supports this clone. V and J are TRBV3-1 (or the pseudogene TRBV3-2) and TRBJ1-4, with 10 bases lining up with TRBD1. Germline loops: CDR1 LGHDT, CDR2 YNNKEL (reference sequence). The CDR3 has 19 residues. Trimming took 3 bases from V and 3 from J; bases not matched to a gene: 13. CDR3 protein: CASSQPIQDRGLSNEKLFF. CDR3 DNA: TGTGCCAGCAGCCAGCCAATACAAGACAGGGGGCTCTCTAATGAAAAACTGTTTTTT.

The gene calls are TRBV6-5 and TRBJ1-3, with TRBD1 identical over 9 bases. This CDR3 spans 14 amino acids. Losses at the gene ends were 4 bases for V and 7 bases for J; bases not matched to a gene: 5. CDR1 and CDR2 (germline): MNHEY, SVGAGI. The CDR3 DNA reads TGTGCCAGCAGTTCCACCGACAGGGGGAACACCATATATTTT. Translating gives CASSSTDRGNTIYF.

This chain links TRBV7-3 with TRBJ1-4; TRBD1 might be the D (6 bases). The CDR3 is 14 amino acids. Trimming pared 4 bases from V and 5 bases from J, leaving 11 bases between. Germline CDR1 and CDR2: SGHTA and FQGTGA. For the CDR3, the DNA is TGTGCCAGCAGCTCGACCACAGGGAATGAAAAACTGTTTTTT. This gives the protein CASSSTTGNEKLFF.

A remark on this clone: The same CDR3 is also encoded by other DNA sequences in this sample. The rearrangement joins TRBV30 to TRBJ1-5; 7 nucleotides line up with TRBD1. Germline V gives CDR1 GTSNPN, CDR2 SVGIG (reference sequence). Germline trimming cut 2 bases from V and 4 bases from J; bases unmatched to any gene: 2. The CDR3 runs 13 residues. CDR3 sequence: CAWSHRGNQPQHF. Here the CDR3 DNA reads TGTGCCTGGAGTCACAGGGGTAATCAGCCCCAGCATTTT.

V is TRBV7-8 and J is TRBJ1-2, with 9 bases lining up with TRBD1. CDR1 is SGHVS and CDR2 is FQNEAQ in the germline V gene. With V trimmed by 5 bases and J by 4 bases, 8 bases remained unmatched. This CDR3 is 15 amino acids long. The DNA for the CDR3 is TGTGCCAGCAGCGCCGGAAGGACAGGGGCCTATGGCTACACCTTC. The encoded protein is CASSAGRTGAYGYTF.

The chain joins TRBV12-3 or TRBV12-4 to TRBJ2-3; D gene unclear. The CDR3 extends over 11 amino acids. V was cut by 6 bases and J by 11 bases, with 12 bases left in between. CDR3 region: CASSLLYRQYF. The CDR3 nucleotides read TGTGCCAGCAGCCTTCTCTACAGGCAGTATTTT.

In the case of this clone: The junction does not match germline at one end; this may be a read error. V and J are TRBV6-5 and TRBJ1-2; D may be TRBD1 (5 bases). Germline CDR1 is MNHEY and CDR2 is SVGAGI. This CDR3 has 14 amino acids. The CDR3 coding sequence is TGTGCCAGCAGTAACTCCGGGACCGCGCTGGGCTACACCTTC. This translates into CASSNSGTALGYTF.

The J gene is TRBJ1-5, the V gene TRBV7-9, with 7 nucleotides matching TRBD1. CDR3 size: 16 residues. V trimming: 1 base; J trimming: 6 bases; junction bases outside the gene matches: 9. Germline V lookup: CDR1 SEHNR, CDR2 FQNEAQ (reference sequence). In nucleotides, the CDR3 is TGTGCCAGCAGCTTAGGGAGCCGGGACAGACCTCAGCCCCAGCATTTT. Residues: CASSLGSRDRPQPQHF.

V is TRBV5-6 and J is TRBJ2-1; D gene uncertain. The CDR3 runs 11 residues. V was pared by 4 bases and J by 9 bases, with 8 bases between. The germline V gene has CDR1 SGHDT and CDR2 YYEEEE. The CDR3 bases are TGTGCCAGCAGCGAAAACAGTGAGCAGTTCTTC. Translating gives CASSENSEQFF.